These 2 T cell receptor beta chains came from one sample sequenced in a study of T cell clonality in common variable immunodeficiency (dated by TCRdb to about 2015). The library was prepared using the immunoSEQ multiplex PCR assay. TCRdb provides this immuneACCESS table in a form limited to in-frame rearrangements. Some clones are lacking; in checked studies, under half of them reflect an unresolved V gene, and why the rest are absent is not known. With 35,000 to 55,000 clones recorded, this sample contains no clone counted only once. The ten largest clones take up approximately 0.68% of the sample. The sample consisted of peripheral blood mononuclear cells. The receptors shown here come from a person between 18 and 75 years old in good health.

This clone appeared many times. The read stops 3 residues short of the end of the CDR3; the missing end is completed from the germline J gene. The V gene is TRBV6-4, the J gene TRBJ1-2; possibly TRBD1 for D (6 bases). The CDR3 spans 13 residues. With 6 bases removed from V and 2 bases from J, the gap between germline ends came to 10 bases. From germline, CDR1 is MRHNA and CDR2 SNTAGT. CDR3 amino acids: CASSEGENYGYTF. CDR3 bases read: TGTGCCAGCAGCGAGGGGGAAAACTATGGC.

The table lists this clone with many counts. From the germline J gene comes the end of the CDR3, since the read stops 3 residues before it. The chain uses TRBV6-2 or TRBV6-3 and TRBJ2-6; 9 nucleotides line up with TRBD1. Germline V gene lookup returns CDR1 MNHEY and CDR2 SVGEGT. The CDR3 loop spans 16 amino acids. The junction had 5 bases not matched to a gene; V was cut back by 6 bases and J by 2 bases. The CDR3 sequence: CASRQGARAGANVLTF. Partial CDR3 DNA: TGTGCCAGCAGACAGGGGGCGAGGGCTGGGGCCAACGTC.